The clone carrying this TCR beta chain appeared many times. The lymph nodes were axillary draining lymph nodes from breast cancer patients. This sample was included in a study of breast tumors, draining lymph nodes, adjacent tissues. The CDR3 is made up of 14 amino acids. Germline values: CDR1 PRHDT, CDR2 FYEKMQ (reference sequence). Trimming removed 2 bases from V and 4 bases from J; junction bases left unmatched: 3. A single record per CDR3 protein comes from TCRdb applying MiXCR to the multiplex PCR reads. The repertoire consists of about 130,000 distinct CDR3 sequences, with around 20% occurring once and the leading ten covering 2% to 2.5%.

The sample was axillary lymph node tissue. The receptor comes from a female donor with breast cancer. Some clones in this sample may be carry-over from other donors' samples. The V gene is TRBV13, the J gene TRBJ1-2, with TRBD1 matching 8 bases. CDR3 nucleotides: TGTGCCAGCAGCTTACTAGGGACAGGCTATGGCTACACCTTC. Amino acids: CASSLLGTGYGYTF. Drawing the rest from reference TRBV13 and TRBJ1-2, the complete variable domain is AAGVIQSPRHLIKEKRETATLKCYPIPRHDTVYWYQQGPGQDPQFLISFYEKMQSDKGSIPDRFSAQQFSDYHSELNMSSLELGDSALYFCASSLLGTGYGYTFGSGTRLTVV.